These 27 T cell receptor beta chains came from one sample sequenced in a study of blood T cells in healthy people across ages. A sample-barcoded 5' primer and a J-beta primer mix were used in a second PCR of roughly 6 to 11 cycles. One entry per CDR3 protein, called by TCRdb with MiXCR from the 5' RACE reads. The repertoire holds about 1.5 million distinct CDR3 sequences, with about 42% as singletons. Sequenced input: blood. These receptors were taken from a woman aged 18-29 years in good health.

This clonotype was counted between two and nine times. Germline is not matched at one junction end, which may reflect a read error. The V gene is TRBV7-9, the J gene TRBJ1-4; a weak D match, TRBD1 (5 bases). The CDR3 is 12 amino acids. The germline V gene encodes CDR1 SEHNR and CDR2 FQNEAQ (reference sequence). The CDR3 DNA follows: TGCGCCACAGGTCGAGCAAATGAAAAACTGTTTTTT. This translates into CATGRANEKLFF. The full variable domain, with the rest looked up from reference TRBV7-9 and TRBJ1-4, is DTGVSQNPRHKITKRGQNVTFRCDPISEHNRLYWYRQTLGQGPEFLTYFQNEAQLEKSRLLSDRFSAERPKGSFSTLEIQRTEQGDSAMYLCATGRANEKLFFGSGTQLSVL.

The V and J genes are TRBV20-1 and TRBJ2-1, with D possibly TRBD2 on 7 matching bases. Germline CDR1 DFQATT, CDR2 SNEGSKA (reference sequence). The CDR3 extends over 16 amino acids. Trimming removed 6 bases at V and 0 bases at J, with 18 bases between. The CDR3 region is CSAPRRGGSSYNEQFF. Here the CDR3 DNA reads TGCAGTGCCCCCAGGAGGGGGGGGAGCTCCTACAATGAGCAGTTCTTC.

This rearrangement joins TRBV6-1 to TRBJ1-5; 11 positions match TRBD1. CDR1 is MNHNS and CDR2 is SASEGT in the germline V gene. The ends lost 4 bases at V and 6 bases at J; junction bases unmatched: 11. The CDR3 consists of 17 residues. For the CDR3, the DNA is TGTGCCAGCAGTGCCCTAACCGGGACAGGGGGAGGTCAGCCCCAGCATTTT. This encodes CASSALTGTGGGQPQHF.

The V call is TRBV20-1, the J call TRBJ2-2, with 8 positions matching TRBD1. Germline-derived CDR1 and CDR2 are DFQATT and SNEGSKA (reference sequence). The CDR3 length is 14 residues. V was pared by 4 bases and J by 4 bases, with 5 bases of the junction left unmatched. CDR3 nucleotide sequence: TGCAGTGCTACCCGAACAGGGGGCACCGGGGAGCTGTTTTTT. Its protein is CSATRTGGTGELFF.

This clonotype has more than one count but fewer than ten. CDR3 residues: CASKTGWENTEAFF. CDR3 nucleotide sequence: TGTGCCAGCAAAACGGGTTGGGAGAACACTGAAGCTTTCTTT. This sequence joins TRBV6-5 and TRBJ1-1; no reliable D call. The CDR3 is 14 residues long. V lost 7 bases and J lost 1, with 13 bases in between. Germline CDR1 is MNHEY and CDR2 is SVGAGI.

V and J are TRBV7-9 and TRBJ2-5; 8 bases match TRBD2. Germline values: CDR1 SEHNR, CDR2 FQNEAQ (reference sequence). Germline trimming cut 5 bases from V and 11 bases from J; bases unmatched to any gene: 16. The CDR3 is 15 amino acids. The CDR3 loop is CASSPPASGLSEQYF. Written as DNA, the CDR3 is TGTGCCAGCAGCCCGCCAGCTAGCGGGCTCTCAGAGCAGTACTTC.

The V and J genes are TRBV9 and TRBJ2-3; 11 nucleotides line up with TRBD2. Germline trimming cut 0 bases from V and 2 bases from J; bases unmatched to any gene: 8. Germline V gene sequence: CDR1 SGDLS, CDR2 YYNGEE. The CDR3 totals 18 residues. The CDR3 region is CASSVAKLAGDDTDTQYF. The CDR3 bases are TGTGCCAGCAGCGTAGCCAAACTAGCGGGGGATGACACAGATACGCAGTATTTT.

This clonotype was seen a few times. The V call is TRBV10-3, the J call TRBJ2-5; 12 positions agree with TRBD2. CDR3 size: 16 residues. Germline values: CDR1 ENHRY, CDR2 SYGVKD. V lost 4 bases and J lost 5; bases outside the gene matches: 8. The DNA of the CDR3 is TGTGCCATCAGTGGGAGACTAGCGGGAGCGGTTGAGACCCAGTACTTC. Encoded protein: CAISGRLAGAVETQYF.

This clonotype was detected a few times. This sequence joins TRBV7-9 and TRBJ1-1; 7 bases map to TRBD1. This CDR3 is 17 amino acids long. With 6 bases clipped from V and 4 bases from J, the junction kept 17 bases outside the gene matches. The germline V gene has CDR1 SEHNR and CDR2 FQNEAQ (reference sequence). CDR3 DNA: TGTGCCAGCAGTCAAACAACCCGGGACAGAGGGGGCACTGAAGCTTTCTTT. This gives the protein CASSQTTRDRGGTEAFF.

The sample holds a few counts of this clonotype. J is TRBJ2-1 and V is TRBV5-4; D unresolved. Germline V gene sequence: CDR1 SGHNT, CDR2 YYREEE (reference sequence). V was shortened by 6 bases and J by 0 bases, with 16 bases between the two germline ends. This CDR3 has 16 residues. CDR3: CASTLTPQDSYNEQFF. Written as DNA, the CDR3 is TGTGCCAGCACCTTAACCCCCCAGGACTCCTACAATGAGCAGTTCTTC. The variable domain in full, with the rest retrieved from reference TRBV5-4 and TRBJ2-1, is ETGVTQSPTHLIKTRGQQVTLRCSSQSGHNTVSWYQQALGQGPQFIFQYYREEENGRGNFPPRFSGLQFPNYSSELNVNALELDDSALYLCASTLTPQDSYNEQFFGPGTRLTVL.

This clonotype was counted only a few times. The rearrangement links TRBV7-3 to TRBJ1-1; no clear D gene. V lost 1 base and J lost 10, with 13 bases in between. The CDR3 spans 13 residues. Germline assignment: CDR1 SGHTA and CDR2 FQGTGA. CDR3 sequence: CASSLSPRISAFF. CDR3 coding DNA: TGTGCCAGCAGCTTAAGTCCGAGAATTTCAGCTTTCTTT. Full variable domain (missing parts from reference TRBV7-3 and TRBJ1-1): GAGVSQTPSNKVTEKGKYVELRCDPISGHTALYWYRQSLGQGPEFLIYFQGTGAADDSGLPNDRFFAVRPEGSVSTLKIQRTERGDSAVYLCASSLSPRISAFFGQGTRLTVV.

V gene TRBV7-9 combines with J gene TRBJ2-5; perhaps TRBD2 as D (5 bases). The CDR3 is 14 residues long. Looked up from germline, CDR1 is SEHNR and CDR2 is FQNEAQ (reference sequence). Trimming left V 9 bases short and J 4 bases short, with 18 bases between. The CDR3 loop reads CASVGAGERETQYF. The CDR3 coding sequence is TGTGCCAGTGTTGGAGCCGGGGAGAGAGAGACCCAGTACTTC.

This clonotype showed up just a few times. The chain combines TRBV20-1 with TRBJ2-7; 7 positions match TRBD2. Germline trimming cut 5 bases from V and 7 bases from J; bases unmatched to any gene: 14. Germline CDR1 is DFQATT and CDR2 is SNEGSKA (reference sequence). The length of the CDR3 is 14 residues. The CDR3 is CSALPSGSYNEQYF. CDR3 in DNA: TGCAGTGCTCTGCCTAGCGGATCCTACAATGAGCAGTACTTC.

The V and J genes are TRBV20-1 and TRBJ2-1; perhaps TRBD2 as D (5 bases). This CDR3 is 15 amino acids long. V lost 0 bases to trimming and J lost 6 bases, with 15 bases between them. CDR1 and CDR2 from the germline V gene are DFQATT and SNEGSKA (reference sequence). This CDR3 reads CSARDRTGYSNEQFF. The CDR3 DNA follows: TGCAGTGCTAGAGACCGGACTGGCTACTCCAATGAGCAGTTCTTC.

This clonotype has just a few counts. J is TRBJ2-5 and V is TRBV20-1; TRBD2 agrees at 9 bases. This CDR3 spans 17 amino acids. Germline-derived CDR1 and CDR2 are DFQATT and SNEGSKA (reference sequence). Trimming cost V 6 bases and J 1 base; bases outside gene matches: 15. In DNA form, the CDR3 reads TGCAGTGCCCCTGAGGAATTAGCGGGAGCAATCCAAGAGACCCAGTACTTC. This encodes CSAPEELAGAIQETQYF.

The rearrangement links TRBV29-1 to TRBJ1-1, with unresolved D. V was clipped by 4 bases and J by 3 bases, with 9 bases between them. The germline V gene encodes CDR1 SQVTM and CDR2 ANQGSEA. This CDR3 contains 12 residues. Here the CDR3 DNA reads TGCAGCGTTGGCGGCATGGACACTGAAGCTTTCTTT. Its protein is CSVGGMDTEAFF.

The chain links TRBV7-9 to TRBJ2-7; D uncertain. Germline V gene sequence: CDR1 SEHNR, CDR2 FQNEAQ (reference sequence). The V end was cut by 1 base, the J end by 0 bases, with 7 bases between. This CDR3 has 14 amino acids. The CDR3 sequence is CASSLGATSYEQYF. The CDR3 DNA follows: TGTGCCAGCAGCTTAGGGGCCACCTCCTACGAGCAGTACTTC.

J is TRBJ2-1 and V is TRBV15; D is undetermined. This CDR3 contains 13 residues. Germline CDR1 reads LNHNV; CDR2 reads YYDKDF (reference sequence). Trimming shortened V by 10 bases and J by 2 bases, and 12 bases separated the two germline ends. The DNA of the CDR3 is TGTGCCAGCAAGGAGTCTACCTACAATGAGCAGTTCTTC. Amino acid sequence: CASKESTYNEQFF.

CDR3 protein: CASSLDVGQGPLSYNEQFF. The CDR3 region has the DNA TGTGCCAGCAGCTTAGACGTAGGACAGGGGCCACTATCCTACAATGAGCAGTTCTTC. The rearrangement uses TRBV5-6 and TRBJ2-1, with 9 bases lining up with TRBD1. Trimming removed 2 bases from V and 1 base from J; junction bases left unmatched: 13. Germline V lookup: CDR1 SGHDT, CDR2 YYEEEE. CDR3 length: 19 residues.

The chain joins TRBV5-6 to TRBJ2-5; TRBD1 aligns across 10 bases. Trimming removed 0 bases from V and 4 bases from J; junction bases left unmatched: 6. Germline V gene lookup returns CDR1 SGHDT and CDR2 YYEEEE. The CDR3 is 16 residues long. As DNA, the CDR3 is TGTGCCAGCAGCTTGGGACAGGGGGCTCTAGCAGAGACCCAGTACTTC. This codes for CASSLGQGALAETQYF.

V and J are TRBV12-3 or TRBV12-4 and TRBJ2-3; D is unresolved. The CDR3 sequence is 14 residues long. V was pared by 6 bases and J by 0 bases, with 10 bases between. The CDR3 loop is CASREQYSTDTQYF. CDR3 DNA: TGTGCCAGCAGGGAGCAGTACAGCACAGATACGCAGTATTTT.

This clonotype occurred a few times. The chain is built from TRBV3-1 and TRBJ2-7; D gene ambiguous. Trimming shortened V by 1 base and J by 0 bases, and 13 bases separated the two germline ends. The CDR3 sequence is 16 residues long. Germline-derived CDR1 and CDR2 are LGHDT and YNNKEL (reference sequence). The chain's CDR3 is CASSQVSTPSSYEQYF. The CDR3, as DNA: TGTGCCAGCAGCCAAGTCTCTACCCCGAGCTCCTACGAGCAGTACTTC.

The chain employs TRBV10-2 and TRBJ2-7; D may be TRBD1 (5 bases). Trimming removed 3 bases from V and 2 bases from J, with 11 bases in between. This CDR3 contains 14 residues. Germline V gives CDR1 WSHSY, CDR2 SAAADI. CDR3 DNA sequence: TGCGCCAGCAGTGAAGGGGTAGAAACCTACGAGCAGTACTTC. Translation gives CASSEGVETYEQYF.

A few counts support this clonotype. CDR3 DNA sequence: TGCAGCGTCGACGGACAGGGGGCAGGATTTGATGAGCAGTACTTC. Protein sequence: CSVDGQGAGFDEQYF. The chain uses TRBV29-1 and TRBJ2-5; TRBD1 matches 11 bases. CDR3 length: 15 amino acids. CDR1 and CDR2 from the germline V gene are SQVTM and ANQGSEA. The ends lost 6 bases at V and 11 bases at J; junction bases unmatched: 17.

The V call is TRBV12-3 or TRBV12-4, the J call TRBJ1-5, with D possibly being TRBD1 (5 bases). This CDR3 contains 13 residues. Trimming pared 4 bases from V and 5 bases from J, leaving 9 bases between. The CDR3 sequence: CASSCTGHQPQHF. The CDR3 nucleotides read TGTGCCAGCAGTTGTACAGGACATCAGCCCCAGCATTTT.

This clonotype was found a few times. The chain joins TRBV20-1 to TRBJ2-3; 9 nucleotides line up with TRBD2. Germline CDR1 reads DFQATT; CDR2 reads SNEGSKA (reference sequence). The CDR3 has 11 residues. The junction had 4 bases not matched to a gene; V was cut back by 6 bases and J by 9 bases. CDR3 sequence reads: CSAGLALTQYF. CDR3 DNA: TGCAGTGCGGGACTAGCTCTCACGCAGTATTTT.

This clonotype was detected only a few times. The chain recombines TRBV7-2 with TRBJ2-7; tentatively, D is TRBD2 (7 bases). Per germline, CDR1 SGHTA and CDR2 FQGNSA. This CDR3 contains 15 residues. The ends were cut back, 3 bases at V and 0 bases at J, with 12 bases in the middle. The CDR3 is CASSLGGAASYEQYF. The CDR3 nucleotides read TGTGCCAGCAGCTTGGGGGGGGCCGCCTCCTACGAGCAGTACTTC.